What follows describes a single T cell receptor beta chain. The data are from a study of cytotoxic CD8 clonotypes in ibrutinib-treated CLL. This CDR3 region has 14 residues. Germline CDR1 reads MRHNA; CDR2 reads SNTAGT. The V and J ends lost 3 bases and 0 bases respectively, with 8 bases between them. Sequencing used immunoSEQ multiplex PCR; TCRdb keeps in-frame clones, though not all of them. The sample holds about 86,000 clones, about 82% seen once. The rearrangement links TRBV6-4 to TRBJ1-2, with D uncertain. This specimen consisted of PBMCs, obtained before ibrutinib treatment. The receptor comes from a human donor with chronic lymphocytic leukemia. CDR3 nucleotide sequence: TGTGCCAGCAGTGAAGGCAGAGCTAACTATGGCTACACCTTC. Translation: CASSEGRANYGYTF.